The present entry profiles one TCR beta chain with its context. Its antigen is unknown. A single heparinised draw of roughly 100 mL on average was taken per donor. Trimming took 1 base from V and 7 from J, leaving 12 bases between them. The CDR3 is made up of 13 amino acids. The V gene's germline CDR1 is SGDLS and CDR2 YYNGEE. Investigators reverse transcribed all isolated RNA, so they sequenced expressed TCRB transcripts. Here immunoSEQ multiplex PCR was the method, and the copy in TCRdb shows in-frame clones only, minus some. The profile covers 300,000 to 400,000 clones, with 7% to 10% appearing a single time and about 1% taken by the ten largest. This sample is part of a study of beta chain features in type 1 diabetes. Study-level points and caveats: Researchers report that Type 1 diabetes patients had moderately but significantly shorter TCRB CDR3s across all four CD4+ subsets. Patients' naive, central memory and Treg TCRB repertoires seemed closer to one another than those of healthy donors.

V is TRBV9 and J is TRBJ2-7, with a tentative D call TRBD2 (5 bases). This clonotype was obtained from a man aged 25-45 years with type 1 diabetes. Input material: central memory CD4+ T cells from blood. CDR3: CASSVYGLGEQYF. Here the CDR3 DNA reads TGTGCCAGCAGCGTATATGGACTGGGGGAGCAGTACTTC.